These 2 T cell receptor beta chains originate from one sample sequenced in a study of blood T cell repertoires in COVID-19. Sequencing used immunoSEQ multiplex PCR; TCRdb keeps in-frame clones, though not all of them. The top ten clones hold around 15% of a sample with hundreds of thousands of clones, 70% to 90% of them seen once. Specimen: PBMCs or T cells enriched from blood (not recorded which). These TCRs come from a man aged 18 to 35 who had recovered from COVID-19.

The V and J genes are TRBV5-1 and TRBJ1-2; D remains unclear. Per germline, CDR1 SGHRS and CDR2 YFSETQ. V was trimmed by 4 bases and J by 4 bases, leaving 14 bases between them. The CDR3 is 14 amino acids. In DNA form, the CDR3 reads TGCGCCAGCAGCGACGGACTGCGTGCCTATGGCTACACCTTC. It yields the protein CASSDGLRAYGYTF.

The V call is TRBV15, the J call TRBJ2-1; D is unresolved. Germline-derived CDR1 and CDR2 are LNHNV and YYDKDF (reference sequence). CDR3 size: 15 residues. Trimming cost V 4 bases and J 6 bases, with 16 bases left between them. The chain's CDR3 is CATSTDRGTTNEQFF. The CDR3 bases are TGTGCCACCAGCACCGACCGAGGAACAACCAATGAGCAGTTCTTC.